Listed below are T cell receptor beta chains from one sample, sequenced in a study of T-cell memory formation after mild COVID-19. One entry per CDR3 protein, called by TCRdb with MiXCR from the 5' RACE reads. The table includes roughly 400,000 distinct CDR3 sequences, roughly 18% detected once. Sequencing was performed on PBMCs or a T cell subset sorted from them (not recorded which). The receptors originated from a man between 18 and 35 years old who had mild COVID-19 (a few samples of this study predate the infection). Cell type and time point are not known. The CDR3 runs from the conserved cysteine through the conserved F or W. The D gene is left open where the match is weak. Size is stated for part of the rows, as once, few or many counts, or as a class when the clone is expanded.

V: TRBV5-1; length: 15; D: -; size: many; J: TRBJ1-4; CDR3: CASSLASQEGEKLFF; DNA: TGCGCCAGCAGCTTGGCCAGCCAGGAGGGAGAAAAACTGTTTTTT
V: TRBV6-5; length: 13; D: TRBD2; size: few; J: TRBJ2-3; CDR3: CASSRLAGDTQYF; DNA: TGTGCCAGCAGCCGACTAGCGGGAGATACGCAGTATTTT
V: TRBV6-5; length: 11; D: -; size: -; J: TRBJ2-1; CDR3: CASSNGYEQFF; DNA: TGTGCCAGCAGTAATGGATATGAGCAGTTCTTC
V: TRBV7-9; length: 16; D: -; size: -; J: TRBJ2-4; CDR3: CASSSAGVVAKNIQYF; DNA: TGTGCCAGCAGCTCCGCAGGGGTTGTAGCCAAAAACATTCAGTACTTC
V: TRBV20-1; length: 16; D: TRBD1; size: -; J: TRBJ1-6; CDR3: CSARGGLGQGNSPLHF; DNA: TGCAGTGCCCGAGGGGGTTTGGGACAGGGGAATTCACCCCTCCACTTT
V: TRBV5-1; length: 16; D: TRBD2; size: many; J: TRBJ2-1; CDR3: CASSWGLAGVYNEQFF; DNA: TGCGCCAGCAGCTGGGGACTAGCGGGGGTCTACAATGAGCAGTTCTTC
V: TRBV7-9; length: 15; D: -; size: -; J: TRBJ2-2; CDR3: CASSFQGAGPGELFF; DNA: TGTGCCAGCAGCTTTCAGGGCGCCGGGCCCGGGGAGCTGTTTTTT
V: TRBV7-2; length: 16; D: -; size: -; J: TRBJ2-2; CDR3: CASSLGRGAGTGELFF; DNA: TGTGCCAGCAGCTTAGGAAGGGGCGCGGGCACCGGGGAGCTGTTTTTT
V: TRBV6-2/TRBV6-3; length: 15; D: TRBD1; size: few; J: TRBJ2-1; CDR3: CASSSRPGGNNEQFF; DNA: TGTGCCAGCAGTTCACGGCCAGGGGGAAACAATGAGCAGTTCTTC
V: TRBV6-6; length: 11; D: -; size: -; J: TRBJ2-5; CDR3: CASGGRETQYF; DNA: TGTGCCAGCGGGGGTCGGGAGACCCAGTACTTC
V: TRBV2; length: 14; D: TRBD1; size: few; J: TRBJ1-5; CDR3: CASSGGQGVQPQHF; DNA: TGTGCCAGCAGTGGGGGACAGGGGGTTCAGCCCCAGCATTTT
V: TRBV20-1; length: 14; D: TRBD1; size: few; J: TRBJ2-7; CDR3: CSAHRGQGAGEQYF; DNA: TGCAGTGCCCATCGCGGACAGGGGGCGGGAGAGCAGTACTTC
V: TRBV5-4; length: 15; D: TRBD2; size: few; J: TRBJ2-7; CDR3: CASSPPGTSSDEQYF; DNA: TGTGCCAGCAGCCCTCCCGGGACTAGCTCCGACGAGCAGTACTTC
V: TRBV9; length: 14; D: TRBD2; size: few; J: TRBJ2-7; CDR3: CASSVDGGAYEQYF; DNA: TGTGCCAGCAGCGTAGACGGGGGGGCGTACGAGCAGTACTTC
V: TRBV11-3; length: 14; D: TRBD1; size: few; J: TRBJ2-1; CDR3: CASSSRDRGVEQFF; DNA: TGTGCCAGCAGCTCCCGGGACAGGGGGGTTGAGCAGTTCTTC
V: TRBV5-8; length: 15; D: -; size: -; J: TRBJ2-1; CDR3: CASSLVHLTYNEQFF; DNA: TGTGCCAGCAGCTTGGTACACCTCACCTACAATGAGCAGTTCTTC
V: TRBV7-9; length: 14; D: -; size: -; J: TRBJ1-1; CDR3: CASRPRGMNTEAFF; DNA: TGTGCCAGCAGACCTCGTGGCATGAACACTGAAGCTTTCTTT
V: TRBV5-1; length: 12; D: -; size: -; J: TRBJ2-5; CDR3: CASSPQGSAQYF; DNA: TGCGCCAGCAGCCCCCAGGGAAGTGCCCAGTACTTC
V: TRBV7-9; length: 13; D: -; size: few; J: TRBJ1-2; CDR3: CASSFMGDYGYTF; DNA: TGTGCCAGCAGCTTTATGGGGGACTATGGCTACACCTTC
V: TRBV7-9; length: 15; D: -; size: -; J: TRBJ1-6; CDR3: CASSGKTAYNSPLHF; DNA: TGTGCCAGCAGCGGAAAGACAGCCTATAATTCACCCCTCCACTTT
V: TRBV28; length: 16; D: TRBD1; size: few; J: TRBJ2-1; CDR3: CASSFWRGQGQAEQFF; DNA: TGTGCCAGCAGTTTCTGGAGGGGACAGGGGCAGGCTGAGCAGTTCTTC
V: TRBV28; length: 15; D: -; size: few; J: TRBJ2-1; CDR3: CASSSAGSSYNEQFF; DNA: TGTGCCAGCAGTTCGGCAGGTTCGTCCTACAATGAGCAGTTCTTC
V: TRBV5-1; length: 16; D: TRBD1; size: -; J: TRBJ1-2; CDR3: CASSLDPGGRRYGYTF; DNA: TGCGCCAGCAGCTTGGACCCAGGGGGCCGTCGTTATGGCTACACCTTC
V: TRBV5-1; length: 14; D: -; size: -; J: TRBJ2-7; CDR3: CASSLGRGYNEQYF; DNA: TGCGCCAGCAGCTTGGGCAGGGGATATAACGAGCAGTACTTC